The 32 T cell receptor beta chains in this list originate from one sample, sequenced in a study of shared clonotypes between healthy human individuals. Sequenced by immunoSEQ multiplex PCR; TCRdb stores in-frame clones only, minus some. The sample carries roughly 2 million clones, 90% to 95% recorded once. Source material: naive CD4+ T cells sorted from blood. Subset specified: CD45RA+ positively selected. The source is a man aged 18 to 30 in good health.

The chain carries TRBV11-3 and TRBJ2-3; D ambiguous. Trimming took off 2 bases at V and 4 bases at J, with 10 bases between the two ends. The CDR3 consists of 14 residues. CDR1 and CDR2 from the germline V gene are SGHNT and YENEEA. CDR3 region: CASSLRTGSDTQYF. CDR3 DNA: TGTGCCAGCAGCTTAAGGACCGGGTCAGATACGCAGTATTTT.

V is TRBV5-5 and J is TRBJ2-7, with D possibly being TRBD1 (6 bases). The V gene's germline CDR1 is SGHKS and CDR2 YYEKEE (reference sequence). V lost 2 bases and J lost 3, with 12 bases in between. The CDR3 has 14 amino acids. The CDR3 coding sequence is TGTGCCAGCAGCTTAAGGGGGTTTGGCTACGAGCAGTACTTC. Translated: CASSLRGFGYEQYF.

J is TRBJ1-4 and V is TRBV6-6; perhaps TRBD1 as D (5 bases). Germline CDR1 and CDR2: MNHNY and SVGAGI (reference sequence). The germline V and J ends were trimmed by 2 bases and 7 bases, with 14 bases remaining between them. This CDR3 spans 15 amino acids. The chain's CDR3 is CASSYATGLVEKLFF. Written as DNA, the CDR3 is TGTGCCAGCAGTTACGCCACAGGTCTAGTTGAAAAACTGTTTTTT.

As to this clone: This specimen includes other DNA sequences encoding the same CDR3. The chain uses TRBV5-1 and TRBJ2-7, with TRBD1 matching over 9 bases. The V gene end was trimmed by 0 bases and the J gene end by 3 bases; junction bases not matched to a gene: 4. CDR3 size: 15 residues. CDR1 SGHRS and CDR2 YFSETQ come from the germline V gene. The CDR3 is CASSLETGGSYEQYF. The CDR3 bases are TGCGCCAGCAGCTTGGAGACAGGGGGAAGCTACGAGCAGTACTTC.

The chain combines TRBV11-2 with TRBJ1-6; D unclear. Between the trimmed V and J ends, which lost 5 bases and 9 bases, there was a span of 17 bases. Germline V gene sequence: CDR1 SGHAT, CDR2 FQNNGV. This CDR3 is 15 amino acids long. This chain's CDR3 is CASSPYRVYGSPLHF. The CDR3 DNA reads TGTGCCAGCAGCCCCTATCGGGTATATGGTTCACCCCTCCACTTT.

The V and J genes are TRBV7-9 and TRBJ1-1; D remains unclear. The V and J ends lost 2 bases and 1 base respectively, with 8 bases between them. CDR3 length equals 14 residues. Germline CDR1 reads SEHNR; CDR2 reads FQNEAQ (reference sequence). CDR3 bases: TGTGCCAGCAGCTTATCAAAGCAGAACACTGAAGCTTTCTTT. It is translated as CASSLSKQNTEAFF.

This chain connects TRBV7-2 to TRBJ2-1, with a tentative D call TRBD1 (5 bases). Germline values: CDR1 SGHTA, CDR2 FQGNSA. The CDR3 runs to 16 residues. V dropped 0 bases and J dropped 1 base, with 10 bases sitting between them. Here the CDR3 reads CASSLAWGLSYNEQFF. The CDR3 nucleotides read TGTGCCAGCAGCTTAGCGTGGGGCCTTTCCTACAATGAGCAGTTCTTC.

V gene TRBV7-9 combines with J gene TRBJ2-7; TRBD1 aligns across 7 bases. The CDR3 loop spans 15 amino acids. Trimming cost V 5 bases and J 2 bases; bases outside gene matches: 9. Germline CDR1 and CDR2: SEHNR and FQNEAQ (reference sequence). The CDR3 sequence is CASSPPGQRTYEQYF. As DNA, the CDR3 is TGTGCCAGCAGCCCCCCGGGACAGAGGACCTACGAGCAGTACTTC.

On this clone itself: The sample carries other DNA sequences with the same CDR3. The chain employs TRBV5-1 and TRBJ1-2, with 9 bases aligning to TRBD1. The CDR3 totals 14 residues. CDR1 SGHRS and CDR2 YFSETQ come from the germline V gene. With 0 bases clipped from V and 3 bases from J, the junction kept 0 bases outside the gene matches. CDR3 amino acids: CASSLGDRDYGYTF. CDR3 nucleotide sequence: TGCGCCAGCAGCTTGGGGGACAGGGACTATGGCTACACCTTC.

The rearrangement uses TRBV30 and TRBJ2-7, with a possible D match to TRBD2 (7 bases). The CDR3 extends over 15 amino acids. Trimming took 5 bases from V and 7 from J, leaving 24 bases between them. Germline V gene lookup returns CDR1 GTSNPN and CDR2 SVGIG (reference sequence). Here the CDR3 reads CAWSRRGAGSNEQYF. The CDR3 nucleotides are TGTGCCTGGTCCCGCCGGGGGGCAGGGAGCAATGAGCAGTACTTC.

The chain has TRBV5-1 and TRBJ1-2, with TRBD1 identical over 10 bases. Germline V gene sequence: CDR1 SGHRS, CDR2 YFSETQ. Trimming cost V 6 bases and J 4 bases; bases outside gene matches: 6. The CDR3 consists of 14 residues. The CDR3 nucleotides are TGCGCCAGCACAACCGGACAGGGGGGCTATGGCTACACCTTC. This codes for CASTTGQGGYGYTF.

This chain connects TRBV6-4 to TRBJ1-1; a weak D match, TRBD1 (6 bases). The germline V and J ends were trimmed by 6 bases and 6 bases, with 17 bases remaining between them. Germline CDR1 MRHNA, CDR2 SNTAGT. The CDR3 contains 14 residues. CDR3 nucleotides: TGTGCCAGCAGATTTACGGGGGGCGCGGCTGAAGCTTTCTTT. It translates to CASRFTGGAAEAFF.

CDR3 nucleotides: TGTGCCAGCAGCTTCCGGACATCTAGACAGGGCTACACCTTC. Encoded protein: CASSFRTSRQGYTF. The gene calls are TRBV5-6 and TRBJ1-2; possible D gene TRBD1, 5 bases. V was clipped by 2 bases and J by 8 bases, with 16 bases between them. Per the germline V gene, CDR1 is SGHDT and CDR2 is YYEEEE. CDR3 size: 14 residues.

The chain carries TRBV6-5 and TRBJ2-3; no firm D call. The CDR3 runs to 16 residues. Germline lookup yields CDR1 MNHEY and CDR2 SVGAGI. V was shortened by 1 base and J by 6 bases, with 17 bases between the two germline ends. The CDR3 DNA follows: TGTGCCAGCAGTTACTACGGTGTGGGTTCGAGGGATACGCAGTATTTT. Amino acid sequence: CASSYYGVGSRDTQYF.

This chain uses TRBV5-1 with TRBJ1-2; D remains ambiguous. The CDR3 consists of 15 residues. The germline CDR1 and CDR2 sequences are SGHRS and YFSETQ. Trimming pared 0 bases from V and 4 bases from J, leaving 13 bases between. CDR3: CASSLASDNSYGYTF. The CDR3 DNA reads TGCGCCAGCAGCTTGGCCAGCGACAACTCCTATGGCTACACCTTC. The variable domain in full, completed from reference TRBV5-1 and TRBJ1-2, reads KAGVTQTPRYLIKTRGQQVTLSCSPISGHRSVSWYQQTPGQGLQFLFEYFSETQRNKGNFPGRFSGRQFSNSRSEMNVSTLELGDSALYLCASSLASDNSYGYTFGSGTRLTVV.

About this clone: This sample also contains other DNA sequences that code for the same CDR3. The V call is TRBV9, the J call TRBJ2-3, with 8 bases that match TRBD1. V shed 5 bases and J 0 bases; nucleotides not matched to a gene: 5. This CDR3 is built from 15 residues. CDR1 and CDR2 from the germline V gene are SGDLS and YYNGEE. The CDR3 DNA reads as TGTGCCAGCAGTGGGACAGGCGGTAGCACAGATACGCAGTATTTT. Encoded protein: CASSGTGGSTDTQYF. The variable domain in full, with the rest retrieved from reference TRBV9 and TRBJ2-3, is DSGVTQTPKHLITATGQRVTLRCSPRSGDLSVYWYQQSLDQGLQFLIQYYNGEERAKGNILERFSAQQFPDLHSELNLSSLELGDSALYFCASSGTGGSTDTQYFGPGTRLTVL.

V and J are TRBV27 and TRBJ1-3; no clear D gene. The CDR3 has 15 amino acids. Germline assignment: CDR1 MNHEY and CDR2 SMNVEV (reference sequence). Deletions cut 6 bases from V and 4 bases from J, with 16 bases between. In DNA, the CDR3 is TGTGCCAGCAGCTCTAACCAAGGGCGGGGAAACACCATATATTTT. As protein: CASSSNQGRGNTIYF.

Worth noting for this clone: The junction does not match germline at one end; this may be a read error. The chain uses TRBV29-1 and TRBJ2-7; TRBD1 matches at 7 bases. Germline V gene lookup returns CDR1 SQVTM and CDR2 ANQGSEA. The CDR3 loop spans 13 amino acids. In DNA form, the CDR3 reads TGCAGCGTTAAAGAGACAGGGACCTACGAGCAGTACTTC. It encodes CSVKETGTYEQYF.

This clone appeared a single time. The CDR3 coding sequence is TGTGCCAGCGTTAAGGGGCAAGGGGCCTATGGCTACACCTTC. It codes for CASVKGQGAYGYTF. This rearrangement joins TRBV2 to TRBJ1-2; tentative D call: TRBD1 (5 bases). V lost 8 bases, J lost 4 bases, and 17 bases lay in between. This CDR3 is built from 14 residues. Germline lookup yields CDR1 SNHLY and CDR2 FYNNEI.

The V gene is TRBV7-8, the J gene TRBJ2-7, with 7 bases aligning to TRBD1. The V gene's germline CDR1 is SGHVS and CDR2 FQNEAQ. Unmatched junction bases numbered 8, after V lost 5 bases and J lost 7 bases. CDR3 length: 13 amino acids. The CDR3 is CASSQGADREQYF. The CDR3 DNA reads TGTGCCAGCAGCCAAGGGGCGGACAGGGAGCAGTACTTC.

The chain employs TRBV25-1 and TRBJ2-1; 10 bases agree with TRBD2. CDR1 is MGHDK and CDR2 is SYGVNS in the germline V gene. The CDR3 consists of 16 residues. Germline trimming cut 5 bases from V and 2 bases from J; bases unmatched to any gene: 6. The CDR3 loop reads CASSPPSGGTYNEQFF. The CDR3 DNA reads as TGTGCCAGCAGTCCCCCTAGCGGGGGTACCTACAATGAGCAGTTCTTC. The full variable domain, completed using reference TRBV25-1 and TRBJ2-1, is EADIYQTPRYLVIGTGKKITLECSQTMGHDKMYWYQQDPGMELHLIHYSYGVNSTEKGDLSSESTVSRIRTEHFPLTLESARPSHTSQYLCASSPPSGGTYNEQFFGPGTRLTVL.

This clone showed up just once. The same CDR3 can be traced to other DNA sequences in this sample. The chain has TRBV7-8 and TRBJ1-2; perhaps TRBD1 as D (6 bases). This CDR3 has 14 residues. Germline CDR1 and CDR2: SGHVS and FQNEAQ. V was clipped by 6 bases and J by 0 bases, with 11 bases between them. The CDR3 loop reads CASSLQGANYGYTF. The CDR3 coding sequence is TGTGCCAGCAGTCTACAGGGAGCTAACTATGGCTACACCTTC.

Comments on this clone: The junction shows a germline mismatch at one end, possibly a read error. The CDR3 region has the DNA TGTGCCAACAGCTTAGAGGGTGGAGAGACCCAGTACTTC. This translates into CANSLEGGETQYF. This rearrangement joins TRBV7-8 to TRBJ2-5; weak D call: TRBD2 (5 bases). The CDR3 is made up of 13 amino acids. Germline V gives CDR1 SGHVS, CDR2 FQNEAQ.

The V call is TRBV9, the J call TRBJ1-2, with 7 bases lining up with TRBD1. The CDR3 length is 14 residues. Germline lookup yields CDR1 SGDLS and CDR2 YYNGEE. V dropped 2 bases and J dropped 3; count of bases not matched to a gene: 4. The CDR3 region has the DNA TGTGCCAGCAGCGTCGGACAGGAGTACTATGGCTACACCTTC. The encoded protein is CASSVGQEYYGYTF.

The gene calls are TRBV9 and TRBJ2-3; D not certain. The CDR3 totals 14 residues. Germline CDR1 reads SGDLS; CDR2 reads YYNGEE. With 4 bases removed from V and 6 bases from J, the gap between germline ends came to 15 bases. CDR3 protein: CASSPRRTEDTQYF. The CDR3 DNA follows: TGTGCCAGCAGCCCCCGACGGACGGAGGATACGCAGTATTTT.

The V and J genes are TRBV5-1 and TRBJ2-1, with D perhaps matching TRBD2 (6 bases). V lost 3 bases, J lost 7 bases, and 17 bases lay in between. Looked up from germline, CDR1 is SGHRS and CDR2 is YFSETQ. This CDR3 comprises 15 residues. DNA of the CDR3: TGCGCCAGCAGCTCGGGCGGGACGGGCCCTAATGAGCAGTTCTTC. It specifies CASSSGGTGPNEQFF. Drawing the rest from reference TRBV5-1 and TRBJ2-1, the complete variable domain is KAGVTQTPRYLIKTRGQQVTLSCSPISGHRSVSWYQQTPGQGLQFLFEYFSETQRNKGNFPGRFSGRQFSNSRSEMNVSTLELGDSALYLCASSSGGTGPNEQFFGPGTRLTVL.

The chain recombines TRBV5-6 with TRBJ1-6; perhaps TRBD1 as D (6 bases). CDR1 and CDR2 from the germline V gene are SGHDT and YYEEEE. The ends were cut back, 4 bases at V and 5 bases at J, with 13 bases in the middle. The length of the CDR3 is 15 residues. In DNA, the CDR3 is TGTGCCAGCAGCCGGGGGCAGGTGAATAATTCACCCCTCCACTTT. It codes for CASSRGQVNNSPLHF.

V usage is TRBV4-1 and J usage is TRBJ2-7, with 8 bases identical to TRBD1. CDR3 length: 15 amino acids. J was trimmed by 5 bases and V by 2 bases; bases with no gene match: 8. Germline V gene lookup returns CDR1 MGHRA and CDR2 YSYEKL. For the CDR3, the DNA is TGCGCCAGCAGCCAAAGGACAGGGATTAGGGACGAGCAGTACTTC. Protein: CASSQRTGIRDEQYF.

V gene TRBV7-2 combines with J gene TRBJ2-5; D gene unclear. Germline V CDR1 and CDR2: SGHTA, FQGNSA. Between the trimmed V and J ends, which lost 5 bases and 5 bases, there was a span of 15 bases. The length of the CDR3 is 14 residues. In DNA, the CDR3 is TGTGCCAGCAGCGAGGATAGGGTTTCGGAGACCCAGTACTTC. This encodes CASSEDRVSETQYF. Together with reference TRBV7-2 and TRBJ2-5, the CDR3 gives the full variable domain: GAGVSQSPSNKVTEKGKDVELRCDPISGHTALYWYRQSLGQGLEFLIYFQGNSAPDKSGLPSDRFSAERTGGSVSTLTIQRTQQEDSAVYLCASSEDRVSETQYFGPGTRLLVL.

J is TRBJ1-4 and V is TRBV6-5, with D possibly matching TRBD1 (6 bases). The V end was cut by 7 bases, the J end by 3 bases, with 15 bases between. Germline values: CDR1 MNHEY, CDR2 SVGAGI. The CDR3 totals 15 residues. The CDR3 loop reads CASTQSGGPNEKLFF. The CDR3 DNA reads TGTGCCAGCACCCAATCGGGGGGGCCTAATGAAAAACTGTTTTTT.

The CDR3 nucleotides are TGTGCCAGCAGCTTAGCCGGGACAGTCAGTTACGAGCAGTACTTC. Its protein product is CASSLAGTVSYEQYF. The V gene is TRBV7-9, the J gene TRBJ2-7; 7 positions agree with TRBD1. J was trimmed by 4 bases and V by 0 bases; bases with no gene match: 6. Germline V lookup: CDR1 SEHNR, CDR2 FQNEAQ (reference sequence). The CDR3 contains 15 residues.

The chain carries TRBV4-1 and TRBJ2-7; maybe TRBD2 (5 bases). Trimming removed 3 bases at V and 2 bases at J, with 8 bases between. The germline V gene has CDR1 MGHRA and CDR2 YSYEKL. CDR3 length equals 13 residues. In nucleotides, the CDR3 is TGCGCCAGCAGCCAGGGCGGGCCCTACGAGCAGTACTTC. Translated, it gives CASSQGGPYEQYF.